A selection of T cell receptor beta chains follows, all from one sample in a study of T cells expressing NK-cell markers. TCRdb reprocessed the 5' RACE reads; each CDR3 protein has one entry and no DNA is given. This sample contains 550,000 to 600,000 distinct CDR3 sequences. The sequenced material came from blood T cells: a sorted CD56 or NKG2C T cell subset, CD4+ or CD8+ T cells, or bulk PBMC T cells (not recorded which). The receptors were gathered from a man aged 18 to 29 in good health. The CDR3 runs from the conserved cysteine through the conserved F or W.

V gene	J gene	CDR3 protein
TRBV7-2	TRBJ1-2	CASSLGKGGYTF
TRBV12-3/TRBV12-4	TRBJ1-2	CASSLGTGIEGYTF
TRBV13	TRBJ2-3	CASSSLGASGSWDTQYF
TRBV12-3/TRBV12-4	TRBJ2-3	CASSRLRDRVTDTQYF
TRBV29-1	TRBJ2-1	CSEQRGAEGNEQFF
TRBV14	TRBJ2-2	CASSQVHGLTYTGELFF
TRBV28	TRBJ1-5	CASRPQDHSNQPQHF
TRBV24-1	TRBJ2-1	CATRGTAYNEQFF
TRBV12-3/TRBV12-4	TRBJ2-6	CASSSRTGNSGANVLTF
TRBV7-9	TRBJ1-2	CASSLGPGLNYGYTF
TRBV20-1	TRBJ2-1	CSADKALISSYNEQFF
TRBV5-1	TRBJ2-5	CASSPAGTEKYF
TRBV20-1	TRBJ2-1	CSALRVGLGGYNEQFF
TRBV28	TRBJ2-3	CASSLSRLAGVIDTQYF
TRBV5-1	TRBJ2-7	CASTVTSGATLYEQYF
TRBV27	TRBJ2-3	CASSLIGQGYADTQYF
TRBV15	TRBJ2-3	CATSRVSLAATDTQYF